What follows are 3 T cell receptor beta chains derived from one specimen sequenced in a study of technical replicates of blood from a handful of donors (dated by TCRdb to between 2016 and 2019). The library was produced with the immunoSEQ multiplex PCR assay. TCRdb limited this immuneACCESS table to in-frame rearrangements with V and J called. A share of clones is missing; checked studies link under half to unresolved V genes, and the rest is unexplained. The sample table shows approximately 82,000 clones, and 94% are seen once. Jointly, the top ten make up about 0.24% of the sample. The sequenced sample was T cells isolated from PBMCs. The source of these receptors is a human donor in good health.

The chain's CDR3 is CSVEKGGKETQYF. CDR3 DNA: TGCAGCGTTGAAAAGGGGGGGAAAGAGACCCAGTACTTC. V gene TRBV29-1 combines with J gene TRBJ2-5; D possibly corresponds to TRBD2 (7 bases). The CDR3 runs 13 residues. V lost 2 bases and J 3 bases, leaving 10 bases between the germline ends. Germline loops: CDR1 SQVTM, CDR2 ANQGSEA.

The CDR3 DNA reads as TGTGCCAGCAGCCACCTACAGGGGCCCCTGGGCTACGAGCAGTACTTC. Residues: CASSHLQGPLGYEQYF. The genes are TRBV13 and TRBJ2-7; 7 nucleotides match TRBD1. There are 16 residues in the CDR3. CDR1 is PRHDT and CDR2 is FYEKMQ in the germline V gene (reference sequence). Germline trimming cut 5 bases from V and 3 bases from J; bases unmatched to any gene: 13. The whole variable domain, filled in from reference TRBV13 and TRBJ2-7, reads AAGVIQSPRHLIKEKRETATLKCYPIPRHDTVYWYQQGPGQDPQFLISFYEKMQSDKGSIPDRFSAQQFSDYHSELNMSSLELGDSALYFCASSHLQGPLGYEQYFGPGTRLTVT.

V is TRBV5-1 and J is TRBJ1-1; possible D gene TRBD1, 5 bases. The V gene's germline CDR1 is SGHRS and CDR2 YFSETQ. The CDR3 length is 17 residues. The V and J ends lost 0 bases and 0 bases respectively, with 15 bases between them. The CDR3 sequence: CASSLERLTEMNTEAFF. Written as DNA, the CDR3 is TGCGCCAGCAGCTTGGAACGGTTGACAGAAATGAACACTGAAGCTTTCTTT.